The 26 T cell receptor beta chains below were found in one sample sequenced in a study of shared clonotypes between healthy human individuals. Produced via immunoSEQ multiplex PCR; TCRdb's table is partial and in-frame only. Seen here are 2 million to 2.5 million clones, almost 96% observed once, and the top ten hold around 0.13%. The source material was naive CD4+ T cells sorted from blood. Indicated subset: CD45RA+ positively selected. These receptors all stem from a man between 18 and 35 years old in good health.

The rearrangement links TRBV6-1 to TRBJ1-1, with D possibly matching TRBD1 (5 bases). Germline V gene sequence: CDR1 MNHNS, CDR2 SASEGT. V lost 6 bases, J lost 5 bases, and 13 bases lay in between. The CDR3 consists of 13 residues. CDR3: CASSLGGTTEAFF. CDR3 nucleotide sequence: TGTGCCAGCAGCCTCGGGGGGACGACTGAAGCTTTCTTT.

To note about this clone: This same CDR3 is encoded by further DNA sequences in the sample. The V and J genes are TRBV11-2 and TRBJ2-1, with 10 bases fitting TRBD2. The CDR3 has 14 residues. V gave up 5 bases and J gave up 5 bases; unmatched junction bases: 3. CDR1 and CDR2 from the germline V gene are SGHAT and FQNNGV. CDR3 coding DNA: TGTGCCAGCAGCCGGAGCGGGGGGGACAATGAGCAGTTCTTC. Protein product: CASSRSGGDNEQFF.

Of note for this clone: This specimen includes other DNA sequences encoding the same CDR3. The CDR3 spells CASSEAGSGGYTF. CDR3 DNA: TGTGCCAGCAGTGAAGCAGGGTCTGGAGGCTACACCTTC. This chain uses TRBV6-1 with TRBJ1-2; D remains unclear. Germline CDR1 reads MNHNS; CDR2 reads SASEGT. The V gene lost 0 bases and the J gene lost 8 bases, with 10 bases spanning the gap. CDR3 length equals 13 residues.

The chain uses TRBV6-1 and TRBJ1-2, with 7 positions matching TRBD1. CDR3 length: 14 amino acids. V lost 2 bases to trimming and J lost 7 bases; unmatched junction nucleotides: 7. Germline CDR1 reads MNHNS; CDR2 reads SASEGT. CDR3 sequence: CASSEIDRVGGYTF. CDR3 sequence (DNA): TGTGCCAGCAGTGAAATCGACAGGGTGGGTGGCTACACCTTC.

The chain links TRBV28 to TRBJ2-7; 8 positions agree with TRBD2. CDR1 is MDHEN, CDR2 SYDVKM, per germline. The CDR3 has 14 residues. J was trimmed by 2 bases and V by 8 bases; bases with no gene match: 8. CDR3 sequence (DNA): TGTGCCAGCCACCCCAGCGGGAGAACCTACGAGCAGTACTTC. This translates into CASHPSGRTYEQYF.

This sequence joins TRBV13 and TRBJ2-5; weak D call: TRBD1 (5 bases). Germline V lookup: CDR1 PRHDT, CDR2 FYEKMQ (reference sequence). The CDR3 contains 15 residues. Trimming removed 1 base from V and 5 bases from J, with 14 bases in between. This CDR3 is CASSLDQKPGETQYF. The CDR3 DNA reads as TGTGCCAGCAGCTTAGATCAGAAGCCAGGGGAGACCCAGTACTTC.

This chain joins TRBV9 and TRBJ2-2; TRBD2 aligns across 7 bases. With V trimmed by 4 bases and J by 0 bases, 6 bases remained unmatched. There are 16 residues in the CDR3. Germline lookup yields CDR1 SGDLS and CDR2 YYNGEE. The CDR3 DNA is TGTGCCAGCAGCTTGGTGGGAGGGGCGAACACCGGGGAGCTGTTTTTT. Protein sequence: CASSLVGGANTGELFF.

Of note for this clone: The same CDR3 arises from other DNA sequences in this sample as well. The chain couples TRBV5-4 to TRBJ2-3; weak D call: TRBD2 (6 bases). The length of the CDR3 is 14 residues. Germline CDR1 reads SGHNT; CDR2 reads YYREEE (reference sequence). V was pared by 1 base and J by 1 base, with 7 bases between. This CDR3 reads CASSLPGGTDTQYF. In DNA, the CDR3 is TGTGCCAGCAGCTTGCCGGGAGGCACAGATACGCAGTATTTT.

The V gene is TRBV30, the J gene TRBJ2-3, with TRBD2 identical over 8 bases. This CDR3 is 17 amino acids long. Per the germline V gene, CDR1 is GTSNPN and CDR2 is SVGIG (reference sequence). V shed 3 bases and J 1 base; nucleotides not matched to a gene: 12. CDR3 nucleotides: TGTGCCTGGAGCGCGCCAGCGGGGGTTGCGGGCACAGATACGCAGTATTTT. Translating gives CAWSAPAGVAGTDTQYF.

The gene calls are TRBV5-4 and TRBJ2-3, with 8 positions matching TRBD2. This CDR3 has 16 residues. With V trimmed by 5 bases and J by 2 bases, 10 bases remained unmatched. Germline V lookup: CDR1 SGHNT, CDR2 YYREEE (reference sequence). The CDR3 is CASSDWFSGNTDTQYF. The CDR3 DNA sequence: TGTGCCAGCAGTGATTGGTTTAGCGGGAACACAGATACGCAGTATTTT. The full variable domain, in which reference TRBV5-4 and TRBJ2-3 provide the parts outside the CDR3, is ETGVTQSPTHLIKTRGQQVTLRCSSQSGHNTVSWYQQALGQGPQFIFQYYREEENGRGNFPPRFSGLQFPNYSSELNVNALELDDSALYLCASSDWFSGNTDTQYFGPGTRLTVL.

The J gene is TRBJ1-6, the V gene TRBV27; D gene ambiguous. Germline values: CDR1 MNHEY, CDR2 SMNVEV (reference sequence). The CDR3 runs 15 residues. V lost 6 bases, J lost 2 bases, and 11 bases lay in between. CDR3 nucleotides: TGTGCCAGCAGCGAGGGTAGGGCCTATAATTCACCCCTCCACTTT. Translation gives CASSEGRAYNSPLHF.

The rearrangement links TRBV7-9 to TRBJ2-1; D is undetermined. CDR1 SEHNR and CDR2 FQNEAQ come from the germline V gene (reference sequence). V was cut by 5 bases and J by 3 bases, with 17 bases left in between. This CDR3 has 16 residues. The CDR3 spells CASSPDFPFSYNEQFF. The CDR3 DNA sequence: TGTGCCAGCAGCCCAGACTTTCCTTTCAGCTACAATGAGCAGTTCTTC.

This chain joins TRBV5-1 and TRBJ1-1; D unclear. The germline V gene encodes CDR1 SGHRS and CDR2 YFSETQ. V shed 2 bases and J shed 2 bases, with 13 bases lying between them. The CDR3 is 15 amino acids. CDR3 in amino acids: CASSFADFPNTEAFF. The DNA of the CDR3 is TGCGCCAGCAGCTTTGCAGATTTCCCCAACACTGAAGCTTTCTTT. Full variable domain (outside the CDR3, taken from reference TRBV5-1 and TRBJ1-1): KAGVTQTPRYLIKTRGQQVTLSCSPISGHRSVSWYQQTPGQGLQFLFEYFSETQRNKGNFPGRFSGRQFSNSRSEMNVSTLELGDSALYLCASSFADFPNTEAFFGQGTRLTVV.

To note about this clone: Other DNA sequences in this sample translate to the same CDR3. The rearrangement joins TRBV4-1 to TRBJ2-1, with unresolved D. The CDR3 is 12 amino acids. Trimming shortened V by 3 bases and J by 10 bases, and 10 bases separated the two germline ends. Germline CDR1 and CDR2: MGHRA and YSYEKL. CDR3 bases: TGCGCCAGCAGCCAGCCCTTAGGGGAGCAGTTCTTC. Residues: CASSQPLGEQFF.

The rearrangement uses TRBV6-1 and TRBJ2-5, with D tentatively TRBD2 (7 bases). The CDR3 length is 14 residues. The V gene lost 10 bases and the J gene lost 2 bases, with 17 bases spanning the gap. CDR1 MNHNS and CDR2 SASEGT come from the germline V gene. This CDR3 is CATSWGGPQETQYF. DNA of the CDR3: TGTGCCACCTCATGGGGGGGCCCGCAAGAGACCCAGTACTTC.

As concerns this clone: At the DNA level, this CDR3 is encoded by other sequences in the same sample as well. The chain recombines TRBV5-1 with TRBJ1-5; D call uncertain. Trimming shortened V by 0 bases and J by 0 bases, and 7 bases separated the two germline ends. The CDR3 has 15 amino acids. In germline, CDR1 is SGHRS, CDR2 YFSETQ. This CDR3 reads CASSLGGYSNQPQHF. Written as DNA, the CDR3 is TGCGCCAGCAGCTTGGGGGGATATAGCAATCAGCCCCAGCATTTT.

About this clone itself: Other DNA variants within this sample encode the same CDR3. This chain links TRBV7-8 with TRBJ2-7; no reliable D call. The V end was cut by 3 bases, the J end by 0 bases, with 6 bases between. Looked up from germline, CDR1 is SGHVS and CDR2 is FQNEAQ. This CDR3 has 13 residues. CDR3 sequence (DNA): TGTGCCAGCAGCTTGACGGACTCCTACGAGCAGTACTTC. It encodes CASSLTDSYEQYF.

V is TRBV2 and J is TRBJ2-4; possibly TRBD1 for D (5 bases). The CDR3 contains 16 residues. Trimming took 5 bases from V and 1 from J, leaving 15 bases between them. Per the germline V gene, CDR1 is SNHLY and CDR2 is FYNNEI. The CDR3 sequence: CASSYSRVAAKNIQYF. CDR3 bases: TGTGCCAGCAGTTACAGCAGGGTCGCGGCCAAAAACATTCAGTACTTC. Drawing the rest from reference TRBV2 and TRBJ2-4, the complete variable domain is EPEVTQTPSHQVTQMGQEVILRCVPISNHLYFYWYRQILGQKVEFLVSFYNNEISEKSEIFDDQFSVERPDGSNFTLKIRSTKLEDSAMYFCASSYSRVAAKNIQYFGAGTRLSVL.

Note on this clone: The same CDR3 arises from other DNA sequences in this sample as well. The chain couples TRBV10-3 to TRBJ1-5, with a tentative D call TRBD1 (6 bases). The CDR3 extends over 13 amino acids. Germline values: CDR1 ENHRY, CDR2 SYGVKD. Trimming removed 7 bases from V and 3 bases from J, with 10 bases in between. The DNA of the CDR3 is TGTGCCATCACCGCAGGGGTCAATCAGCCCCAGCATTTT. Amino acids: CAITAGVNQPQHF.

This sequence joins TRBV5-1 and TRBJ1-5; TRBD1 aligns across 10 bases. There are 17 residues in the CDR3. Trimming removed 0 bases from V and 1 base from J; junction bases left unmatched: 4. Germline CDR1 is SGHRS and CDR2 is YFSETQ. CDR3 in amino acids: CASSLGDRGSSNQPQHF. CDR3 in DNA: TGCGCCAGCAGCTTGGGGGACAGGGGTAGCAGCAATCAGCCCCAGCATTTT.

Concerning this clone: The junction departs from germline at one end; a sequencing error may be responsible. This chain connects TRBV2 to TRBJ2-3; tentatively, D is TRBD1 (6 bases). The CDR3 runs to 12 residues. Germline CDR1 SNHLY, CDR2 FYNNEI. In DNA, the CDR3 is TGTGCCAGCAGGGACAGCGTCCCACCAGAGCGATTT. The encoded protein is CASRDSVPPERF. Supplemented by reference TRBV2 and TRBJ2-3, the full variable domain reads EPEVTQTPSHQVTQMGQEVILRCVPISNHLYFYWYRQILGQKVEFLVSFYNNEISEKSEIFDDQFSVERPDGSNFTLKIRSTKLEDSAMYFCASRDSVPPERFGPGTRLTVL.

With respect to this clone: The same CDR3 is also encoded by other DNA sequences in this sample. The chain couples TRBV7-2 to TRBJ2-7; perhaps TRBD2 as D (6 bases). The length of the CDR3 is 14 residues. From germline, CDR1 is SGHTA and CDR2 FQGNSA. Between the trimmed V and J ends, which lost 5 bases and 0 bases, there was a span of 11 bases. CDR3 nucleotide sequence: TGTGCCAGCAGCCTTAGCGGAAGCTCCTACGAGCAGTACTTC. Protein sequence: CASSLSGSSYEQYF.

This clone was picked up a small number of times. The chain employs TRBV15 and TRBJ1-5, with D maybe TRBD1 (5 bases). V shed 0 bases and J shed 0 bases, with 9 bases lying between them. CDR3 size: 16 residues. Looked up from germline, CDR1 is LNHNV and CDR2 is YYDKDF (reference sequence). CDR3 region: CATSRERGNSNQPQHF. CDR3 nucleotide sequence: TGTGCCACCAGCAGAGAGAGGGGTAATAGCAATCAGCCCCAGCATTTT.

This chain joins TRBV7-9 and TRBJ2-3, with TRBD2 matching over 12 bases. The germline V gene has CDR1 SEHNR and CDR2 FQNEAQ (reference sequence). V shed 6 bases, J shed 1 base, and the junction held 5 bases outside the gene matches. CDR3 length: 16 amino acids. Written as DNA, the CDR3 is TGTGCCAGCAGTAGTACTAGCGGGGGGCGCACAGATACGCAGTATTTT. Its protein product is CASSSTSGGRTDTQYF.

The chain employs TRBV19 and TRBJ1-2, with TRBD1 matching over 8 bases. Germline CDR1 and CDR2: LNHDA and SQIVND (reference sequence). The CDR3 spans 13 residues. The V segment lost 2 bases and the J segment 6 bases; nucleotides outside the gene matches: 2. In nucleotides, the CDR3 is TGTGCCAGTAGTATAACAGGGGGGAATGGCTACACCTTC. This translates into CASSITGGNGYTF.

This rearrangement joins TRBV6-6 to TRBJ1-4; D is possibly TRBD1 (5 bases). Looked up from germline, CDR1 is MNHNY and CDR2 is SVGAGI (reference sequence). The length of the CDR3 is 15 residues. V dropped 2 bases and J dropped 7 bases, with 14 bases sitting between them. The CDR3: CASSYIQGPGEKLFF. Written as DNA, the CDR3 is TGTGCCAGCAGTTACATTCAGGGCCCAGGTGAAAAACTGTTTTTT.